The T cell receptor beta chain described here comes from a study of CD8+ T cells in alopecia areata. RNA extraction and reverse transcription yielded cDNA as sequencing template. TCRdb keeps only in-frame clones here, not all; method: immunoSEQ multiplex PCR. There are 70,000 or so clones in the sample; roughly 28% occur only once, and 15% lies in the top ten. The V and J ends lost 3 bases and 4 bases, in that order; junction bases with no gene match: 7. Germline V CDR1 and CDR2: KGHSH, LQKENI. This CDR3 is 15 amino acids long. Treatment meaning: oral pan-JAK inhibitor, 5-10 mg twice daily. This TCR came from a human donor with alopecia areata. This chain uses TRBV18 with TRBJ2-7; 9 nucleotides line up with TRBD2. Here the sequenced sample was CD8+ T cells sorted from blood, taken at week 4, from a patient treated with tofacitinib. The CDR3 sequence is CASSPLGLADYEQYF. CDR3 coding DNA: TGTGCCAGCTCACCGCTGGGACTAGCAGATTACGAGCAGTACTTC.